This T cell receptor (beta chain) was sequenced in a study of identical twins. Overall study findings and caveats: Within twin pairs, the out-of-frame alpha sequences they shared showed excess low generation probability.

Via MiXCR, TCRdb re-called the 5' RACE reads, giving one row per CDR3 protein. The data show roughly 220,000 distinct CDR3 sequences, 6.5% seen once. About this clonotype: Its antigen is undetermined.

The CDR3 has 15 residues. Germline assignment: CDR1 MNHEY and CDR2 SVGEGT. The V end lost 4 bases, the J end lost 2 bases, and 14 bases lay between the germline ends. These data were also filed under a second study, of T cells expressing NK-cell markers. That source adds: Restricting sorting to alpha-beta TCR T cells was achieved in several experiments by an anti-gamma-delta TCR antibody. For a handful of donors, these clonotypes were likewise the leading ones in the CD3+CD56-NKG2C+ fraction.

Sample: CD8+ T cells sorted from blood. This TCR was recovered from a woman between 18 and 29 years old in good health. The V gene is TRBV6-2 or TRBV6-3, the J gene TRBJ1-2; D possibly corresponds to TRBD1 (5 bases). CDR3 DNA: TGTGCCAGCAGTTGGGACGTAAGATTGAACTATGGCTACACCTTC. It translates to CASSWDVRLNYGYTF.